Detailed here is one TCR beta chain. What it binds is unknown. This entry belongs to a study of blood T cells in healthy people across ages. Study background: Template switching retrieved approximately one barcoded beta molecule for each two T cells. Regarding the study as a whole: Among long-lived donors, naive CD4+ cells were more numerous and diversity higher than in aged donors.

Combining a sample-barcoded 5' primer with a J-beta primer mix, a second PCR ran for about 6 to 12 cycles. TCRdb passed the 5' RACE reads through MiXCR, listing each CDR3 protein once. In the table there are about 1.4 million distinct CDR3 sequences, almost 60% of which are singletons. Per germline, CDR1 LGHDT and CDR2 YNNKEL (reference sequence). The CDR3 runs 13 residues. The chain recombines TRBV3-1 with TRBJ2-1; D not certain. The end of the DNA aligns better with TRBJ2-7, so the J call may be wrong. The specimen sequenced was blood. This sequence originates from a man between 18 and 29 years old in good health. CDR3 sequence: CASSHRSYNEQYF. The CDR3 nucleotides are TGTGCCAGCAGCCACCGGAGTTACAATGAGCAGTACTTC.